This is a list of T cell receptor beta chains from one sample in a study of blood T cells in healthy people across ages. TCRdb re-called the 5' RACE reads through MiXCR, storing one row per CDR3 protein. This table has around 940,000 distinct CDR3 sequences, 51% appearing once. Sequencing input: blood. The receptor source for this set is a woman between 55 and 75 years old in good health. CDR3s include the opening cysteine and the closing phenylalanine or tryptophan. The D gene is left open where the match is weak.

TRBJ2-5	TRBD2	TRBV7-6	CASSSLAGGRETQYF
TRBJ2-7	NA	TRBV28	CASTGAFYEQYF
TRBJ2-5	TRBD2	TRBV29-1	CSVSTSPLYEQYF
TRBJ2-3	NA	TRBV28	CVSRDGLDTQYF
TRBJ1-2	NA	TRBV5-4	CASSWDGNNYGYTF
TRBJ2-4	TRBD1	TRBV7-9	CAGSTGAREQYF
TRBJ2-4	NA	TRBV7-2	CASSLGGFGWKNIQYF
TRBJ2-1	NA	TRBV10-3	CAISPQGGVEQFF
TRBJ2-1	TRBD1	TRBV20-1	CSAQGVGPVYNEQFF
TRBJ2-6	NA	TRBV28	CASSKSGAGANVLTF
TRBJ2-7	TRBD2	TRBV20-1	CSARDLRLAGMYEQYF
TRBJ1-1	NA	TRBV27	CASGFWGEAFF